The 27 T cell receptor beta chains given below trace back to one sample, sequenced in a study of blood T cell repertoires in COVID-19. Data came from immunoSEQ multiplex PCR; TCRdb stores just in-frame clones and leaves some out. Counted here are roughly 360,000 clones, around 87% occurring once; the ten biggest clones make up about 1.5%. What was sequenced was PBMCs or T cells enriched from blood (not recorded which). These receptors were obtained from a man in his thirties or forties who had recovered from COVID-19.

V and J are TRBV6-5 and TRBJ1-5; TRBD1 is a possible D gene (5 bases). The CDR3 loop spans 13 amino acids. Germline assignment: CDR1 MNHEY and CDR2 SVGAGI. V was cut by 6 bases and J by 3 bases, with 9 bases left in between. CDR3 DNA: TGTGCCAGCAGCGACAGCTCCAATCAGCCCCAGCATTTT. Translation gives CASSDSSNQPQHF.

This chain joins TRBV30 and TRBJ1-1; D is ambiguous. CDR1 GTSNPN and CDR2 SVGIG come from the germline V gene (reference sequence). V shed 4 bases and J shed 3 bases, with 9 bases lying between them. The CDR3 extends over 12 amino acids. In DNA, the CDR3 is TGTGCCTGGACTCCCGTTTACACTGAAGCTTTCTTT. It codes for CAWTPVYTEAFF.

This rearrangement joins TRBV18 to TRBJ1-3; D is ambiguous. Germline CDR1 KGHSH, CDR2 LQKENI. This CDR3 region has 16 residues. The V end was cut by 3 bases, the J end by 0 bases, with 12 bases between. The CDR3 spells CASSPLGGHSGNTIYF. The CDR3 DNA reads TGTGCCAGCTCACCGTTGGGAGGCCACTCTGGAAACACCATATATTTT.

This clone was seen a single time. The rearrangement links TRBV30 to TRBJ1-5; D is undetermined. Per germline, CDR1 GTSNPN and CDR2 SVGIG (reference sequence). V was cut by 5 bases and J by 10 bases, with 21 bases left in between. CDR3 length equals 14 residues. The CDR3 nucleotides read TGTGCCTGGGCGGAGGTCGGCGGCCGAGGACCCCAGCATTTT. It yields the protein CAWAEVGGRGPQHF.

CDR3 in amino acids: CASSQVADTYNEQFF. As DNA, the CDR3 is TGTGCCAGCAGCCAAGTTGCGGACACTTACAATGAGCAGTTCTTC. This rearrangement joins TRBV3-1 (or the pseudogene TRBV3-2) to TRBJ2-1; maybe TRBD1 (5 bases). The CDR3 is 15 amino acids. Trimming removed 1 base from V and 4 bases from J, with 11 bases in between. Germline CDR1 LGHDT, CDR2 YNNKEL (reference sequence).

CDR3 nucleotides: TGTGCCAGCAGCTTAGACTGGAATCCTAGCACAGATACGCAGTATTTT. It encodes CASSLDWNPSTDTQYF. V is TRBV7-3 and J is TRBJ2-3; D is unclear. Germline CDR1 is SGHTA and CDR2 is FQGTGA. This CDR3 is 16 amino acids long. The V end lost 2 bases, the J end lost 0 bases, and 12 bases lay between the germline ends.

The chain carries TRBV7-6 and TRBJ2-7; D is possibly TRBD1 (6 bases). The germline V gene has CDR1 SGHVS and CDR2 FNYEAQ. V was cut by 2 bases and J by 7 bases, with 9 bases left in between. The CDR3 is made up of 12 amino acids. DNA of the CDR3: TGTGCCAGCAGCTTAAATAGGGGGGAGCAGTACTTC. Protein: CASSLNRGEQYF. The full variable domain, rest sourced from reference TRBV7-6 and TRBJ2-7, is GAGVSQSPRYKVTKRGQDVALRCDPISGHVSLYWYRQALGQGPEFLTYFNYEAQQDKSGLPNDRFSAERPEGSISTLTIQRTEQRDSAMYRCASSLNRGEQYFGPGTRLTVT.

This rearrangement joins TRBV27 to TRBJ1-2, with 11 bases lining up with TRBD1. The length of the CDR3 is 14 residues. V gave up 2 bases and J gave up 4 bases; unmatched junction bases: 0. Germline V gives CDR1 MNHEY, CDR2 SMNVEV (reference sequence). CDR3 sequence (DNA): TGTGCCAGCAGTTTAGGGACAGGGGGCTATGGCTACACCTTC. Amino acids: CASSLGTGGYGYTF.

The chain recombines TRBV7-2 with TRBJ2-7; a weak D match, TRBD1 (9 bases). This CDR3 is built from 15 residues. In germline, CDR1 is SGHTA, CDR2 FQGNSA. Deletions cut 4 bases from V and 7 bases from J, with 20 bases between. The DNA for the CDR3 is TGTGCCAGCAGCTACCCGGGACAGGGACTAGGGGAGCAGTACTTC. As protein: CASSYPGQGLGEQYF.

The chain joins TRBV3-1 (or the pseudogene TRBV3-2) to TRBJ2-1, with a possible D match to TRBD1 (5 bases). The CDR3 consists of 15 residues. V lost 8 bases and J 3 bases, leaving 17 bases between the germline ends. The germline gives CDR1 LGHDT, CDR2 YNNKEL (reference sequence). CDR3 region: CASALGAGNYNEQFF. The CDR3 DNA is TGTGCCAGCGCCCTTGGGGCCGGAAACTACAATGAGCAGTTCTTC.

This chain links TRBV5-8 with TRBJ2-5; 7 positions match TRBD1. V was pared by 3 bases and J by 1 base, with 0 bases of the junction left unmatched. From germline, CDR1 is SGHTS and CDR2 YDEGEE. CDR3 size: 13 residues. In nucleotides, the CDR3 is TGTGCCAGCAGCTGGGACAGCCAAGAGACCCAGTACTTC. Translating it yields CASSWDSQETQYF.

V is TRBV6-5 and J is TRBJ2-5, with 9 bases fitting TRBD1. V lost 6 bases, J lost 4 bases, and 6 bases stayed unmatched. The germline V gene has CDR1 MNHEY and CDR2 SVGAGI. This CDR3 spans 14 amino acids. CDR3 sequence (DNA): TGTGCCAGCAGCCAAGGGACAGGGTTAGAGACCCAGTACTTC. It is translated as CASSQGTGLETQYF.

The chain links TRBV11-3 to TRBJ2-2, with a possible D match to TRBD2 (5 bases). The CDR3 length is 13 residues. V dropped 5 bases and J dropped 4 bases, with 8 bases sitting between them. CDR1 and CDR2 (germline): SGHNT, YENEEA. The CDR3 nucleotides read TGTGCCAGCAGCCCGGACTCCACCGGGGAGCTGTTTTTT. Its protein product is CASSPDSTGELFF.

V gene TRBV5-4 combines with J gene TRBJ2-2; D is perhaps TRBD1 (7 bases). Trimming pared 0 bases from V and 3 bases from J, leaving 9 bases between. The CDR3 consists of 15 residues. CDR1 and CDR2 (germline): SGHNT, YYREEE (reference sequence). CDR3 sequence (DNA): TGTGCCAGCAGCTTGGCCAGGGGGGACACCGGGGAGCTGTTTTTT. It encodes CASSLARGDTGELFF.

The rearrangement joins TRBV4-2 to TRBJ2-5, with D possibly TRBD1 on 6 matching bases. Per germline, CDR1 LGHNA and CDR2 YNFKEQ. The V end was cut by 4 bases, the J end by 0 bases, with 9 bases between. The CDR3 is made up of 14 amino acids. Here the CDR3 reads CASSPRDNQETQYF. For the CDR3, the DNA is TGTGCCAGCAGCCCTAGGGACAACCAAGAGACCCAGTACTTC.

This clone has a handful of counts. The gene calls are TRBV19 and TRBJ2-5, with 9 bases fitting TRBD1. The CDR3 has 13 residues. Germline V CDR1 and CDR2: LNHDA, SQIVND (reference sequence). The junction had 6 bases not matched to a gene; V was cut back by 10 bases and J by 3 bases. The CDR3: CATSQGAEETQYF. CDR3 DNA sequence: TGTGCCACCTCACAGGGGGCTGAAGAGACCCAGTACTTC.

The rearrangement uses TRBV7-9 and TRBJ1-4; the match to TRBD1 covers 8 bases. Germline values: CDR1 SEHNR, CDR2 FQNEAQ (reference sequence). The CDR3 is 15 amino acids. The junction had 6 bases not matched to a gene; V was cut back by 5 bases and J by 4 bases. Here the CDR3 DNA reads TGTGCCAGCAGCCCCCGACAGGGGAATAATGAAAAACTGTTTTTT. Its translation: CASSPRQGNNEKLFF.

The CDR3 DNA is TGTGCCAGCAGTCTCTCGGACAGCTATGGCTACACCTTC. Residues: CASSLSDSYGYTF. The chain links TRBV6-2 or TRBV6-3 to TRBJ1-2, with a tentative D call TRBD1 (6 bases). This CDR3 spans 13 amino acids. The V gene lost 5 bases and the J gene lost 4 bases, with 11 bases spanning the gap. Germline CDR1 MNHEY, CDR2 SVGEGT.

The chain employs TRBV19 and TRBJ1-2; unclear D gene. CDR1 and CDR2 (germline): LNHDA, SQIVND (reference sequence). Trimming removed 4 bases at V and 0 bases at J, with 12 bases between. CDR3 length: 15 amino acids. The CDR3 loop is CASSTREEANYGYTF. Here the CDR3 DNA reads TGTGCCAGTAGTACCCGGGAGGAGGCTAACTATGGCTACACCTTC. Full variable domain (missing parts from reference TRBV19 and TRBJ1-2): DGGITQSPKYLFRKEGQNVTLSCEQNLNHDAMYWYRQDPGQGLRLIYYSQIVNDFQKGDIAEGYSVSREKKESFPLTVTSAQKNPTAFYLCASSTREEANYGYTFGSGTRLTVV.

The genes are TRBV14 and TRBJ1-4; 7 positions agree with TRBD1. The junction had 11 bases not matched to a gene; V was cut back by 8 bases and J by 8 bases. The CDR3 runs 14 residues. Germline V gene data show CDR1 as SGHDN and CDR2 as FVKESK. CDR3 in DNA: TGTGCCAGCTCAACAAGCACAGGGGAGGAAAAACTGTTTTTT. Residues: CASSTSTGEEKLFF.

This clone was recorded a few times. This chain connects TRBV19 to TRBJ1-5; the D gene is possibly TRBD1 (6 bases). The CDR3 length is 18 residues. V dropped 7 bases and J dropped 3 bases, with 25 bases sitting between them. Germline loops: CDR1 LNHDA, CDR2 SQIVND (reference sequence). In DNA form, the CDR3 reads TGTGCCAGTACCTTGGGGGTTGTCGGGACACTTATCAATCAGCCCCAGCATTTT. It specifies CASTLGVVGTLINQPQHF.

This clone was detected only once. The J gene is TRBJ2-1, the V gene TRBV10-3, with TRBD2 identical over 7 bases. Trimming at V came to 6 bases and at J to 4 bases, leaving 12 bases not matched to a gene. Looked up from germline, CDR1 is ENHRY and CDR2 is SYGVKD. The CDR3 covers 16 residues. The CDR3 loop is CAIRSTGGTQYNEQFF. In nucleotides, the CDR3 is TGTGCCATCAGGAGCACCGGGGGGACCCAATACAATGAGCAGTTCTTC.

The J gene is TRBJ2-5, the V gene TRBV5-1, with D tentatively TRBD2 (6 bases). V dropped 5 bases and J dropped 3 bases, with 11 bases sitting between them. Germline CDR1 reads SGHRS; CDR2 reads YFSETQ. The CDR3 has 13 amino acids. DNA of the CDR3: TGCGCCAGCAGGCGGGGCAGGGAAGAGACCCAGTACTTC. It translates to CASRRGREETQYF. Filled out from reference TRBV5-1 and TRBJ2-5, the complete variable domain reads KAGVTQTPRYLIKTRGQQVTLSCSPISGHRSVSWYQQTPGQGLQFLFEYFSETQRNKGNFPGRFSGRQFSNSRSEMNVSTLELGDSALYLCASRRGREETQYFGPGTRLLVL.

This chain uses TRBV10-3 with TRBJ2-3; D ambiguous. Germline V gene sequence: CDR1 ENHRY, CDR2 SYGVKD. CDR3 length equals 12 residues. Trimming took off 10 bases at V and 5 bases at J, with 13 bases between the two ends. DNA for the CDR3: TGTGCCACATTCGCTGGGCTAGATACGCAGTATTTT. It codes for CATFAGLDTQYF.

This sequence joins TRBV9 and TRBJ2-1, with D tentatively TRBD2 (5 bases). The CDR3 length is 15 residues. Trimming cost V 0 bases and J 1 base, with 8 bases left between them. CDR1 and CDR2 (germline): SGDLS, YYNGEE. The CDR3 protein is CASSVGLASYNEQFF. DNA for the CDR3: TGTGCCAGCAGCGTAGGTCTAGCATCCTACAATGAGCAGTTCTTC. Looking up the rest from reference TRBV9 and TRBJ2-1 gives the full variable domain: DSGVTQTPKHLITATGQRVTLRCSPRSGDLSVYWYQQSLDQGLQFLIQYYNGEERAKGNILERFSAQQFPDLHSELNLSSLELGDSALYFCASSVGLASYNEQFFGPGTRLTVL.

V gene TRBV5-1 combines with J gene TRBJ1-1; no definite D call. V dropped 0 bases and J dropped 3 bases, with 9 bases sitting between them. The CDR3 contains 14 residues. Germline CDR1 is SGHRS and CDR2 is YFSETQ. The CDR3 region is CASSLGHGYTEAFF. The CDR3 bases are TGCGCCAGCAGCTTGGGACACGGATACACTGAAGCTTTCTTT.

V and J are TRBV10-1 and TRBJ2-1; 10 nucleotides match TRBD1. The CDR3 has 14 amino acids. Germline V gene data show CDR1 as WNHNN and CDR2 as SYGVQD (reference sequence). The junction had 5 bases not matched to a gene; V was cut back by 4 bases and J by 8 bases. The CDR3 bases are TGCGCCAGCAGTGGACAGGGGGCATTCGATGAGCAGTTCTTC. This sequence encodes CASSGQGAFDEQFF.